The 24 T cell receptor beta chains below were found in one sample sequenced in a study of pediatric ulcerative colitis (dated by TCRdb to about 2019). The library was prepared using the immunoSEQ multiplex PCR assay. TCRdb provides this immuneACCESS table in a form limited to in-frame rearrangements. Some clones are lacking; in checked studies, under half of them reflect an unresolved V gene, and why the rest are absent is not known. Across this sample there are fewer than 40,000 clones, with 82% seen only once. The ten largest clones capture approximately 4% of the sample. The sequenced material came from blood. The source is a boy between 5 and 17 years old with severe ulcerative colitis.

The chain employs TRBV10-1 and TRBJ2-7; no definite D call. The CDR3 runs 13 residues. The V end was cut by 2 bases, the J end by 2 bases, with 7 bases between. The V gene's germline CDR1 is WNHNN and CDR2 SYGVQD (reference sequence). CDR3 DNA: TGCGCCAGCAGTGAGGGGGATGCCTACGAGCAGTACTTC. Translation: CASSEGDAYEQYF.

This clone was seen only once. The chain carries TRBV27 and TRBJ1-1, with TRBD1 as a possible D gene (6 bases). The CDR3 is made up of 15 amino acids. Trimming pared 6 bases from V and 2 bases from J, leaving 16 bases between. Germline V gene data show CDR1 as MNHEY and CDR2 as SMNVEV (reference sequence). The CDR3 DNA is TGTGCCAGCAGCAGGGGCCCCTTCCTTAACACTGAAGCTTTCTTT. This encodes CASSRGPFLNTEAFF.

Only one count was recorded for this clone. The gene calls are TRBV6-1 and TRBJ1-4, with D possibly TRBD1 on 5 matching bases. Germline V gene lookup returns CDR1 MNHNS and CDR2 SASEGT. This CDR3 region has 15 residues. Trimming pared 3 bases from V and 8 bases from J, leaving 16 bases between. The CDR3 DNA follows: TGTGCCAGCAGTGATTTGTGGTCAGGGAGGGAAAAACTGTTTTTT. Its translation: CASSDLWSGREKLFF.

This clone was counted a few times. The V and J genes are TRBV6-6 and TRBJ2-7; 7 bases map to TRBD1. Germline V lookup: CDR1 MNHNY, CDR2 SVGAGI (reference sequence). V gave up 6 bases and J gave up 2 bases; unmatched junction bases: 4. This CDR3 comprises 13 residues. CDR3 protein: CASSRGQTYEQYF. The CDR3 coding sequence is TGTGCCAGCAGCCGGGGACAGACCTACGAGCAGTACTTC.

Only a few counts were recorded for this clone. The chain recombines TRBV7-6 with TRBJ1-1, with a possible D match to TRBD1 (6 bases). Trimming removed 5 bases at V and 4 bases at J, with 14 bases between. Germline V gene data show CDR1 as SGHVS and CDR2 as FNYEAQ. The CDR3 extends over 14 amino acids. The CDR3 reads CASSLQGGVTEAFF. The CDR3 DNA is TGTGCCAGCAGCCTACAGGGTGGCGTCACTGAAGCTTTCTTT. The full variable domain, in which reference TRBV7-6 and TRBJ1-1 provide the parts outside the CDR3, is GAGVSQSPRYKVTKRGQDVALRCDPISGHVSLYWYRQALGQGPEFLTYFNYEAQQDKSGLPNDRFSAERPEGSISTLTIQRTEQRDSAMYRCASSLQGGVTEAFFGQGTRLTVV.

The chain has TRBV13 and TRBJ1-1; D not certain. Trimming cost V 0 bases and J 1 base, with 6 bases left between them. There are 14 residues in the CDR3. Germline V gene lookup returns CDR1 PRHDT and CDR2 FYEKMQ (reference sequence). For the CDR3, the DNA is TGTGCCAGCAGCTTAGGGGTCCGGAACACTGAAGCTTTCTTT. Translated, it gives CASSLGVRNTEAFF.

The V and J genes are TRBV5-4 and TRBJ2-1, with D possibly TRBD1 on 6 matching bases. CDR3 size: 15 residues. Germline lookup yields CDR1 SGHNT and CDR2 YYREEE (reference sequence). V lost 0 bases to trimming and J lost 5 bases, with 12 bases between them. The CDR3 DNA follows: TGTGCCAGCAGCTTGGTTCAGGGGCAAGACAATGAGCAGTTCTTC. It is translated as CASSLVQGQDNEQFF.

The chain recombines TRBV5-1 with TRBJ1-1; 8 bases line up with TRBD1. J gave up 4 bases and V 2 bases, and 4 bases lay outside the gene matches. Germline V gives CDR1 SGHRS, CDR2 YFSETQ. This CDR3 region has 14 residues. The CDR3 here is CASSFTGGSTEAFF. The CDR3 region has the DNA TGCGCCAGCAGCTTTACAGGGGGTAGCACTGAAGCTTTCTTT.

The V call is TRBV7-9, the J call TRBJ1-2; D call uncertain. The CDR3 has 11 residues. The V and J ends lost 8 bases and 8 bases respectively, with 12 bases between them. Germline V gene sequence: CDR1 SEHNR, CDR2 FQNEAQ (reference sequence). The CDR3: CASDRMFGYTF. The DNA of the CDR3 is TGTGCCAGCGATCGGATGTTCGGCTACACCTTC.

The chain has TRBV20-1 and TRBJ1-4, with no clear D. From germline, CDR1 is DFQATT and CDR2 SNEGSKA (reference sequence). Trimming shortened V by 3 bases and J by 3 bases, and 2 bases separated the two germline ends. The length of the CDR3 is 11 residues. The CDR3 region is CSASANEKLFF. The CDR3 DNA follows: TGCAGTGCTAGCGCTAATGAAAAACTGTTTTTT.

The CDR3 is CSARGGRHYTF. CDR3 bases: TGCAGTGCTAGAGGTGGGCGGCACTACACCTTC. This chain uses TRBV20-1 with TRBJ1-2; D unresolved. The CDR3 is 11 residues long. Germline V gene lookup returns CDR1 DFQATT and CDR2 SNEGSKA (reference sequence). The V and J ends lost 1 base and 10 bases respectively, with 10 bases between them.

This rearrangement joins TRBV5-1 to TRBJ1-2; D uncertain. V dropped 0 bases and J dropped 0 bases, with 6 bases sitting between them. Germline V CDR1 and CDR2: SGHRS, YFSETQ. CDR3 length equals 14 residues. CDR3 DNA: TGCGCCAGCAGCTTGGGGGAGTCTAACTATGGCTACACCTTC. As protein: CASSLGESNYGYTF. Drawing the rest from reference TRBV5-1 and TRBJ1-2, the complete variable domain is KAGVTQTPRYLIKTRGQQVTLSCSPISGHRSVSWYQQTPGQGLQFLFEYFSETQRNKGNFPGRFSGRQFSNSRSEMNVSTLELGDSALYLCASSLGESNYGYTFGSGTRLTVV.

V and J are TRBV7-3 and TRBJ2-1, with D possibly matching TRBD2 (7 bases). From germline, CDR1 is SGHTA and CDR2 FQGTGA. The CDR3 loop spans 18 amino acids. With 2 bases removed from V and 7 bases from J, the gap between germline ends came to 24 bases. This CDR3 reads CASSLFGTTSLGGNEQFF. CDR3 coding DNA: TGTGCCAGCAGCTTATTCGGGACTACCAGCCTAGGGGGGAATGAGCAGTTCTTC.

The genes are TRBV19 and TRBJ2-5; the D call may be TRBD1 or TRBD2 (6 bases each). Germline V lookup: CDR1 LNHDA, CDR2 SQIVND (reference sequence). The CDR3 has 12 residues. V lost 11 bases and J lost 6, with 16 bases in between. The CDR3 sequence: CASKGGGKTQYF. As DNA, the CDR3 is TGTGCCTCCAAAGGAGGGGGGAAGACCCAGTACTTC.

The rearrangement links TRBV29-1 to TRBJ2-5, with 8 bases aligning to TRBD2. This CDR3 region has 13 residues. Germline CDR1 reads SQVTM; CDR2 reads ANQGSEA. Trimming at V came to 4 bases and at J to 5 bases, leaving 6 bases not matched to a gene. This CDR3 is CSVALAVGETQYF. CDR3 DNA sequence: TGCAGCGTTGCACTAGCGGTGGGGGAGACCCAGTACTTC.

The chain recombines TRBV5-1 with TRBJ2-3, with D perhaps TRBD2 (6 bases). V dropped 4 bases and J dropped 9 bases, with 24 bases sitting between them. CDR1 and CDR2 from the germline V gene are SGHRS and YFSETQ. This CDR3 region has 16 residues. The CDR3: CASSPRDSRVSETQYF. The DNA for the CDR3 is TGCGCCAGCAGCCCTCGGGACTCCAGGGTATCGGAGACGCAGTATTTT.

The chain uses TRBV2 and TRBJ1-2; D gene ambiguous. This CDR3 region has 13 residues. Germline values: CDR1 SNHLY, CDR2 FYNNEI. Trimming took 2 bases from V and 4 from J, leaving 8 bases between them. The CDR3 here is CASSERVVYGYTF. DNA for the CDR3: TGTGCCAGCAGTGAAAGGGTGGTCTATGGCTACACCTTC.

The chain carries TRBV4-1 and TRBJ1-2; no definite D call. The CDR3 is 14 residues long. Germline CDR1 reads MGHRA; CDR2 reads YSYEKL. Trimming took 0 bases from V and 0 from J, leaving 5 bases between them. The CDR3 coding sequence is TGCGCCAGCAGCCAAGACAGCTCTAACTATGGCTACACCTTC. Translating gives CASSQDSSNYGYTF.

The chain couples TRBV2 to TRBJ2-3; maybe TRBD2 (6 bases). The CDR3 has 15 amino acids. Germline CDR1 SNHLY, CDR2 FYNNEI. Deletions cut 9 bases from V and 4 bases from J, with 20 bases between. CDR3 in amino acids: CASHRGAGRSDTQYF. The CDR3, as DNA: TGTGCCAGTCACAGAGGGGCGGGGAGGTCAGATACGCAGTATTTT.

The chain links TRBV30 to TRBJ2-3, with D maybe TRBD2 (7 bases). Trimming removed 8 bases from V and 3 bases from J, with 21 bases in between. The germline CDR1 and CDR2 sequences are GTSNPN and SVGIG (reference sequence). The CDR3 contains 15 residues. The CDR3 nucleotides read TGTGCCGGCAGCCTCGGGGGGCGGGAGACAGATACGCAGTATTTT. It codes for CAGSLGGRETDTQYF.

The chain joins TRBV4-3 to TRBJ2-5; a possible D gene is TRBD1 (6 bases). The V end lost 0 bases, the J end lost 2 bases, and 22 bases lay between the germline ends. The germline CDR1 and CDR2 sequences are LGHNA and YSLEER. The CDR3 totals 19 residues. The DNA of the CDR3 is TGCGCCAGCAGCCAAGATCCGGCGGACAGTTACCCGGAGCAAGAGACCCAGTACTTC. Its protein product is CASSQDPADSYPEQETQYF.

V and J are TRBV5-4 and TRBJ1-2; a weak D match, TRBD1 (5 bases). V lost 2 bases and J lost 1, with 6 bases in between. Germline V gene sequence: CDR1 SGHNT, CDR2 YYREEE (reference sequence). The CDR3 consists of 13 residues. CDR3 amino acids: CASSFDSNYGYTF. CDR3 DNA sequence: TGTGCCAGCAGCTTCGACAGTAACTATGGCTACACCTTC.

The rearrangement joins TRBV5-4 to TRBJ2-5; D gene uncertain. The V end was cut by 2 bases, the J end by 5 bases, with 10 bases between. CDR3 length equals 13 residues. Germline CDR1 reads SGHNT; CDR2 reads YYREEE (reference sequence). In DNA, the CDR3 is TGTGCCAGCAGCTTCCAATTCACGGAGACCCAGTACTTC. Translation: CASSFQFTETQYF.

The genes are TRBV30 and TRBJ1-2; maybe TRBD1 (5 bases). Germline V gives CDR1 GTSNPN, CDR2 SVGIG (reference sequence). The CDR3 is 11 amino acids. V shed 5 bases and J shed 5 bases, with 9 bases lying between them. DNA of the CDR3: TGTGCCTGGTACAGGCTATATGGCTACACCTTC. Translating gives CAWYRLYGYTF.